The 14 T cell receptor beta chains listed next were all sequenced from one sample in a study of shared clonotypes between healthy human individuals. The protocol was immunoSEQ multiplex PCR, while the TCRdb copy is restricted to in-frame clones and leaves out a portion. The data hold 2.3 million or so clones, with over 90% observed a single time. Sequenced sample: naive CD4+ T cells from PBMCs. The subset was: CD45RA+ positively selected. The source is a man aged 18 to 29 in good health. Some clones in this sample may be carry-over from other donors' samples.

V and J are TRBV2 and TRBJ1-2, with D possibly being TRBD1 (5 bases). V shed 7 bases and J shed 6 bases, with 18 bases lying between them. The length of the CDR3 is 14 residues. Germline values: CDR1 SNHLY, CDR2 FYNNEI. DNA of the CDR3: TGTGCCAGCACCCAGGACACCCCAGTGGATGGCTACACCTTC. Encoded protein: CASTQDTPVDGYTF.

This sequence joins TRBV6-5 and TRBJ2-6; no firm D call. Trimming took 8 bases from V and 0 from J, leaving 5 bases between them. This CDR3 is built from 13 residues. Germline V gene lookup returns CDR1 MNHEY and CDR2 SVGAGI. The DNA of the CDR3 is TGTGCCAGCTGGGACTCTGGGGCCAACGTCCTGACTTTC. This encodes CASWDSGANVLTF.

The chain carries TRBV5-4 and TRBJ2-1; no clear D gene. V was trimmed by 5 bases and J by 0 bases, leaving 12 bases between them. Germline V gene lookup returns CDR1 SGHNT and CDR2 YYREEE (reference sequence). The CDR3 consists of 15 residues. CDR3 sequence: CASSMDQSSYNEQFF. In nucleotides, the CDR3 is TGTGCCAGCAGTATGGACCAGAGCTCCTACAATGAGCAGTTCTTC.

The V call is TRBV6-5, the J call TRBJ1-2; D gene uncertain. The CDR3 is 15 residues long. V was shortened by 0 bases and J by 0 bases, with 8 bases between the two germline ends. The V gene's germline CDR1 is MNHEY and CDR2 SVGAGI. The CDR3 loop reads CASSYSNGANYGYTF. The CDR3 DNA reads TGTGCCAGCAGTTACTCCAATGGGGCTAACTATGGCTACACCTTC.

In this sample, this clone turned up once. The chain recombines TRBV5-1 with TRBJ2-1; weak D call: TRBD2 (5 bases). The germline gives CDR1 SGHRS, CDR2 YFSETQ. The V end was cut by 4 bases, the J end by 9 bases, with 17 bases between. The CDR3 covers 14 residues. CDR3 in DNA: TGCGCCAGCAGCGCGGACGGGGTGACTGGTGAGCAGTTCTTC. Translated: CASSADGVTGEQFF.

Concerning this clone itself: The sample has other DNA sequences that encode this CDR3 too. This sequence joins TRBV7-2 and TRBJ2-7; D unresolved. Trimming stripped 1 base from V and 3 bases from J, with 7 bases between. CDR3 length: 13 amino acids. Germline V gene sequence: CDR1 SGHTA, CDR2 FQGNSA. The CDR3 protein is CASSLVLSYEQYF. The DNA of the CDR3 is TGTGCCAGCAGCTTAGTTTTGAGCTACGAGCAGTACTTC.

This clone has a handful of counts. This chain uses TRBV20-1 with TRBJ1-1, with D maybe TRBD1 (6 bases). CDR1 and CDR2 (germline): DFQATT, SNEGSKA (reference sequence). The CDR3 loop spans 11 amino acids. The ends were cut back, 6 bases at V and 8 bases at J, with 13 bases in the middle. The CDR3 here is CSARGGVEAFF. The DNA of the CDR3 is TGCAGTGCCCGAGGGGGAGTCGAAGCTTTCTTT.

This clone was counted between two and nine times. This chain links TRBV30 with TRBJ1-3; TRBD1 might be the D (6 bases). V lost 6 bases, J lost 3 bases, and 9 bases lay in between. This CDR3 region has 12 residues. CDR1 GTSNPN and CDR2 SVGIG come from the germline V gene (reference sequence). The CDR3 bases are TGTGCCTGCAGGGGTGGTGGAAACACCATATATTTT. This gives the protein CACRGGGNTIYF.

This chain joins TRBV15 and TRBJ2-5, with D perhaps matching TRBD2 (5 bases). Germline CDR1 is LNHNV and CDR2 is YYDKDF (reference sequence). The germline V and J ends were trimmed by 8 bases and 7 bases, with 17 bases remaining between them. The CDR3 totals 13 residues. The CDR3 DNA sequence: TGTGCCACCTCCGGGTCGTGGGCGGGGACCCAGTACTTC. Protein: CATSGSWAGTQYF.

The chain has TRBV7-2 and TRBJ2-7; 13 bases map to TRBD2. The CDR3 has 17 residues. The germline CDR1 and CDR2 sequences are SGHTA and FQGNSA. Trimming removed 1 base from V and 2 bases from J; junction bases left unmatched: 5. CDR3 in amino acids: CASSLGLAGGNTYEQYF. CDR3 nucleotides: TGTGCCAGCAGCTTAGGACTAGCGGGAGGAAATACCTACGAGCAGTACTTC.

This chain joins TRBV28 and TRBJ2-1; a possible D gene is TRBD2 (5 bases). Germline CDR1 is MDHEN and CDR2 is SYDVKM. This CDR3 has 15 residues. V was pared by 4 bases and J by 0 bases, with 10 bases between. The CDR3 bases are TGTGCCAGCAGTTCACTAGGTTTCTCCTACAATGAGCAGTTCTTC. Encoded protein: CASSSLGFSYNEQFF.

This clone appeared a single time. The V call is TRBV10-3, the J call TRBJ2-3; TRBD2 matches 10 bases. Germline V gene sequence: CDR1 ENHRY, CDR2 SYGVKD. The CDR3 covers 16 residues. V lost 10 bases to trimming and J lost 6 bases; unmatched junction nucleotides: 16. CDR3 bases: TGTGCCACCAGGGGTATTCTAGCGGGAGTGGGCGATACGCAGTATTTT. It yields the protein CATRGILAGVGDTQYF.

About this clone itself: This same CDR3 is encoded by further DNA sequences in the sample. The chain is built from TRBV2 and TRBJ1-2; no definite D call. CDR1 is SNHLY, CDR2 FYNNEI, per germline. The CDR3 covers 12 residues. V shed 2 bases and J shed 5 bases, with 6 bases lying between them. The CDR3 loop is CASSESGYGYTF. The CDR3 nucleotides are TGTGCCAGCAGTGAATCGGGGTATGGCTACACCTTC.

The CDR3 bases are TGTGCCAGCAGTTACTCGATGATCAGCCAGGTTCCGTATGCTTTCTTT. Amino acids: CASSYSMISQVPYAFF. The rearrangement uses TRBV6-5 and TRBJ1-1, with D unresolved. The CDR3 contains 16 residues. V lost 0 bases to trimming and J lost 11 bases, with 22 bases between them. Germline CDR1 is MNHEY and CDR2 is SVGAGI.